Following are 30 T cell receptor beta chains from one sample sequenced in a study of B cell selection in AIRE deficiency. Sorting defined conventional CD4 T cells as CD4+CD127+. The assay was immunoSEQ multiplex PCR, and TCRdb's table has in-frame clones only and misses some. The sample contains some 25,000 clones, approximately 96% of which appear only once. Sequencing input: CD4+CD127+ conventional T cells sorted from PBMCs. These receptors came from a human donor in good health.

This chain's CDR3 is CASSLGSVRETQYF. For the CDR3, the DNA is TGCGCCAGCAGCTTGGGTTCGGTTAGAGAGACCCAGTACTTC. This chain joins TRBV5-1 and TRBJ2-5; D unclear. This CDR3 spans 14 amino acids. V lost 0 bases and J 4 bases, leaving 10 bases between the germline ends. Germline V CDR1 and CDR2: SGHRS, YFSETQ.

The CDR3 loop is CASSWGDSYNSPLHF. DNA for the CDR3: TGTGCCAGCAGCTGGGGGGACTCCTATAATTCACCCCTCCACTTT. The rearrangement uses TRBV7-2 and TRBJ1-6; tentatively, D is TRBD1 (5 bases). The CDR3 is 15 amino acids. CDR1 is SGHTA, CDR2 FQGNSA, per germline. Trimming removed 4 bases from V and 0 bases from J, with 7 bases in between.

The chain uses TRBV28 and TRBJ1-2, with D possibly matching TRBD1 (5 bases). The CDR3 loop spans 14 amino acids. Trimming stripped 6 bases from V and 8 bases from J, with 19 bases between. Germline V gives CDR1 MDHEN, CDR2 SYDVKM. The CDR3 DNA follows: TGTGCCAGCAGACGCCGCCAGGGATATATGGGCTACACCTTC. It codes for CASRRRQGYMGYTF.

This chain links TRBV6-5 with TRBJ1-5; TRBD1 is a possible D gene (6 bases). CDR3 length: 15 residues. V gave up 3 bases and J gave up 3 bases, with 12 bases separating them. Germline V gene sequence: CDR1 MNHEY, CDR2 SVGAGI. The CDR3 reads CASSYGGGNNQPQHF. The CDR3 DNA sequence: TGTGCCAGCAGTTATGGAGGGGGTAACAATCAGCCCCAGCATTTT.

The chain combines TRBV27 with TRBJ2-2; no reliable D call. Germline loops: CDR1 MNHEY, CDR2 SMNVEV (reference sequence). This CDR3 contains 14 residues. With 3 bases removed from V and 3 bases from J, the gap between germline ends came to 8 bases. Here the CDR3 DNA reads TGTGCCAGCAGTTTGTTTTATGACACCGGGGAGCTGTTTTTT. Its translation is CASSLFYDTGELFF.

This sequence joins TRBV6-6 and TRBJ2-7; a possible D gene is TRBD2 (6 bases). CDR3 length: 11 amino acids. Germline V gene data show CDR1 as MNHNY and CDR2 as SVGAGI (reference sequence). The CDR3 reads CATNRRGSAYF. DNA of the CDR3: TGTGCTACTAATCGTCGGGGGTCCGCGTACTTC.

The chain uses TRBV4-3 and TRBJ2-3; TRBD2 matches at 7 bases. CDR1 is LGHNA and CDR2 is YSLEER in the germline V gene. This CDR3 comprises 17 residues. V dropped 0 bases and J dropped 2; count of bases not matched to a gene: 8. The CDR3 bases are TGCGCCAGCAGCCAAGATGGGCGGGGGAGATCCACAGATACGCAGTATTTT. Protein: CASSQDGRGRSTDTQYF.

The chain recombines TRBV30 with TRBJ1-1; 7 nucleotides agree with TRBD1. The CDR3 runs to 15 residues. Germline lookup yields CDR1 GTSNPN and CDR2 SVGIG (reference sequence). J was trimmed by 5 bases and V by 3 bases; bases with no gene match: 12. The CDR3 DNA sequence: TGTGCCTGGAGGGACAGGACTTTTCGGAGGACTGAAGCTTTCTTT. It yields the protein CAWRDRTFRRTEAFF. Full variable domain (outside the CDR3, taken from reference TRBV30 and TRBJ1-1): SQTIHQWPATLVQPVGSPLSLECTVEGTSNPNLYWYRQAAGRGLQLLFYSVGIGQISSEVPQNLSASRPQDRQFILSSKKLLLSDSGFYLCAWRDRTFRRTEAFFGQGTRLTVV.

This chain joins TRBV18 and TRBJ1-3; a possible D gene is TRBD1 (5 bases). The CDR3 extends over 17 amino acids. The V end was cut by 3 bases, the J end by 0 bases, with 15 bases between. Germline V gene data show CDR1 as KGHSH and CDR2 as LQKENI. In nucleotides, the CDR3 is TGTGCCAGCTCACCTTTACAGGATCCACGCTCTGGAAACACCATATATTTT. It translates to CASSPLQDPRSGNTIYF. Full variable domain (missing parts from reference TRBV18 and TRBJ1-3): NAGVMQNPRHLVRRRGQEARLRCSPMKGHSHVYWYRQLPEEGLKFMVYLQKENIIDESGMPKERFSAEFPKEGPSILRIQQVVRGDSAAYFCASSPLQDPRSGNTIYFGEGSWLTVV.

The gene calls are TRBV6-5 and TRBJ2-4; D uncertain. CDR3 length equals 15 residues. V gave up 6 bases and J gave up 0 bases, with 12 bases separating them. Germline CDR1 reads MNHEY; CDR2 reads SVGAGI. The CDR3 coding sequence is TGTGCCAGCAGGACGGTGGGTGCAGCCAAAAACATTCAGTACTTC. Encoded protein: CASRTVGAAKNIQYF.

This chain joins TRBV7-2 and TRBJ1-6; weak D call: TRBD1 (6 bases). The germline gives CDR1 SGHTA, CDR2 FQGNSA. V was cut by 2 bases and J by 7 bases, with 12 bases left in between. The CDR3 contains 15 residues. As DNA, the CDR3 is TGTGCCAGCAGCTTATTCTCAGGGGAAAATTCACCCCTCCACTTT. Its translation: CASSLFSGENSPLHF.

This sequence joins TRBV4-2 and TRBJ2-3, with D unclear. Germline V gene lookup returns CDR1 LGHNA and CDR2 YNFKEQ. The CDR3 runs 14 residues. V dropped 0 bases and J dropped 3 bases, with 7 bases sitting between them. The CDR3 protein is CASSQDHGTDTQYF. CDR3 DNA sequence: TGTGCCAGCAGCCAAGACCACGGGACAGATACGCAGTATTTT.

J is TRBJ2-7 and V is TRBV6-1, with a weak D call TRBD1 (7 bases). This CDR3 is 13 amino acids long. Germline V lookup: CDR1 MNHNS, CDR2 SASEGT. Trimming stripped 6 bases from V and 4 bases from J, with 13 bases between. The CDR3 is CASSQQGGYEQYF. The CDR3 coding sequence is TGTGCCAGCAGCCAGCAGGGGGGTTACGAGCAGTACTTC.

The chain has TRBV11-3 and TRBJ2-3; D is possibly TRBD2 (6 bases). Germline V gene data show CDR1 as SGHNT and CDR2 as YENEEA. The CDR3 is made up of 14 amino acids. The ends were cut back, 1 base at V and 2 bases at J, with 7 bases in the middle. In DNA form, the CDR3 reads TGTGCCAGCAGCTTAGGCGGGGCCACAGATACGCAGTATTTT. Translation gives CASSLGGATDTQYF.

The gene calls are TRBV6-1 and TRBJ2-3; a weak D match, TRBD1 (6 bases). The CDR3 loop spans 14 amino acids. Germline-derived CDR1 and CDR2 are MNHNS and SASEGT. V was trimmed by 5 bases and J by 0 bases, leaving 9 bases between them. CDR3 coding DNA: TGTGCCAGCAGTCCGGACAGAAGCACAGATACGCAGTATTTT. This translates into CASSPDRSTDTQYF.

The count of this clone is one. The chain employs TRBV5-4 and TRBJ2-5; 16 nucleotides match TRBD2. This CDR3 spans 15 amino acids. Germline lookup yields CDR1 SGHNT and CDR2 YYREEE (reference sequence). CDR3 amino acids: CGYLGLAGGLETQYF. The CDR3 bases are TGTGGCTATCTGGGACTAGCGGGGGGGTTGGAGACCCAGTACTTC.

V usage is TRBV11-2 and J usage is TRBJ2-3; D gene uncertain. Trimming shortened V by 0 bases and J by 2 bases, and 6 bases separated the two germline ends. The V gene's germline CDR1 is SGHAT and CDR2 FQNNGV. The CDR3 length is 14 residues. CDR3 residues: CASSLDRYTDTQYF. DNA of the CDR3: TGTGCCAGCAGCTTAGACCGTTACACAGATACGCAGTATTTT. The variable domain in full, completed from reference TRBV11-2 and TRBJ2-3, reads EAGVAQSPRYKIIEKRQSVAFWCNPISGHATLYWYQQILGQGPKLLIQFQNNGVVDDSQLPKDRFSAERLKGVDSTLKIQPAKLEDSAVYLCASSLDRYTDTQYFGPGTRLTVL.

J is TRBJ2-3 and V is TRBV7-6; 13 bases match TRBD2. The V and J ends lost 5 bases and 5 bases, in that order; junction bases with no gene match: 4. The V gene's germline CDR1 is SGHVS and CDR2 FNYEAQ. The CDR3 totals 15 residues. This chain's CDR3 is CASSPRLAGGDTQYF. The CDR3 DNA follows: TGTGCCAGCAGCCCCAGACTAGCGGGGGGAGATACGCAGTATTTT.

V gene TRBV11-3 combines with J gene TRBJ2-7; D is ambiguous. Deletions cut 2 bases from V and 3 bases from J, with 8 bases between. The germline gives CDR1 SGHNT, CDR2 YENEEA. The CDR3 runs to 13 residues. The CDR3 DNA reads as TGTGCCAGCAGCTTATGGAGTGACTACGAGCAGTACTTC. Residues: CASSLWSDYEQYF.

The V gene is TRBV19, the J gene TRBJ1-2; possible D gene TRBD1, 6 bases. The length of the CDR3 is 13 residues. Trimming shortened V by 4 bases and J by 4 bases, and 10 bases separated the two germline ends. CDR1 and CDR2 from the germline V gene are LNHDA and SQIVND (reference sequence). The CDR3 coding sequence is TGTGCCAGTAGTAATGGCAGGGGCTATGGCTACACCTTC. Translated, it gives CASSNGRGYGYTF.

A single count supports this clone. The CDR3 region has the DNA TGTGCCAACGTCAACGGGACAGGGGGCCTCGAGCAGTACTTC. As protein: CANVNGTGGLEQYF. This chain uses TRBV21-1 with TRBJ2-7; the table's D gene call, TRBD1, was not cross checked with the DNA. TRBV21-1 is annotated as a pseudogene. The length of the CDR3 is 14 residues.

The chain links TRBV12-5 to TRBJ1-2, with D tentatively TRBD1 (5 bases). The CDR3 loop spans 15 amino acids. Germline loops: CDR1 LGHNT, CDR2 FRNRAP. Trimming cost V 1 base and J 10 bases, with 19 bases left between them. As DNA, the CDR3 is TGTGCTAGTGGTTTGGGCGGGGCAGCCTGGCTGGCCTACACCTTC. It yields the protein CASGLGGAAWLAYTF.

This chain links TRBV6-1 with TRBJ1-1; weak D call: TRBD1 (5 bases). The CDR3 extends over 13 amino acids. CDR1 and CDR2 (germline): MNHNS, SASEGT. The ends were cut back, 6 bases at V and 0 bases at J, with 8 bases in the middle. DNA of the CDR3: TGTGCCAGCAGGGGACCGCTGAACACTGAAGCTTTCTTT. Its translation is CASRGPLNTEAFF.

In regard to this clone: Its ends do not fully match the called genes, so a read error is possible. The chain links TRBV4-1 to TRBJ2-6; D remains ambiguous. Germline lookup yields CDR1 MGHRA and CDR2 YSYEKL. This CDR3 has 18 residues. The CDR3 sequence is CASSSRSRTTKSGQRPDF. The CDR3 DNA reads TGCGCCAGCAGCTCGCGGTCCAGAACCACAAAGTCGGGCCAACGTCCTGACTTC.

This chain joins TRBV5-1 and TRBJ1-1; D gene uncertain. Trimming took 0 bases from V and 4 from J, leaving 7 bases between them. This CDR3 region has 13 residues. The germline V gene encodes CDR1 SGHRS and CDR2 YFSETQ. As DNA, the CDR3 is TGCGCCAGCAGCTTGGACGTGGGCACTGAAGCTTTCTTT. Its translation is CASSLDVGTEAFF.

V gene TRBV14 combines with J gene TRBJ1-6, with 8 bases matching TRBD1. Germline V gene lookup returns CDR1 SGHDN and CDR2 FVKESK. The CDR3 runs 15 residues. The V gene end was trimmed by 0 bases and the J gene end by 10 bases; junction bases not matched to a gene: 5. The CDR3: CASSQEGDRGSPLHF. The CDR3 DNA follows: TGTGCCAGCAGCCAAGAAGGCGACAGGGGATCACCCCTCCACTTT.

This chain uses TRBV5-1 with TRBJ2-7; 7 nucleotides align to TRBD2. Germline V CDR1 and CDR2: SGHRS, YFSETQ. CDR3 length equals 13 residues. Trimming cost V 4 bases and J 6 bases; bases outside gene matches: 7. CDR3 protein: CASSSGELGEQYF. The CDR3 bases are TGCGCCAGCAGCAGCGGGGAGCTCGGCGAGCAGTACTTC.

V and J are TRBV6-5 and TRBJ1-2; D gene unclear. Germline V gene lookup returns CDR1 MNHEY and CDR2 SVGAGI. V was trimmed by 5 bases and J by 2 bases, leaving 6 bases between them. The CDR3 runs to 12 residues. The CDR3 sequence is CASSRANYGYTF. Here the CDR3 DNA reads TGTGCCAGCAGTCGAGCGAACTATGGCTACACCTTC.

The chain combines TRBV19 with TRBJ1-6, with D possibly being TRBD1 (6 bases). Trimming left V 6 bases short and J 7 bases short, with 13 bases between. This CDR3 contains 14 residues. Germline V gives CDR1 LNHDA, CDR2 SQIVND (reference sequence). CDR3 sequence: CASSLGQLNSPLHF. DNA of the CDR3: TGTGCCAGTAGCTTGGGACAACTCAATTCACCCCTCCACTTT. The full variable domain, its missing parts supplied by reference TRBV19 and TRBJ1-6, is DGGITQSPKYLFRKEGQNVTLSCEQNLNHDAMYWYRQDPGQGLRLIYYSQIVNDFQKGDIAEGYSVSREKKESFPLTVTSAQKNPTAFYLCASSLGQLNSPLHFGNGTRLTVT.

The genes are TRBV6-5 and TRBJ2-5; 7 bases align to TRBD1. V dropped 0 bases and J dropped 5; count of bases not matched to a gene: 6. CDR3 length: 15 residues. Germline assignment: CDR1 MNHEY and CDR2 SVGAGI. The CDR3 DNA is TGTGCCAGCAGTTACTCGGTGAGGGGGCGCGAGACCCAGTACTTC. It is translated as CASSYSVRGRETQYF.